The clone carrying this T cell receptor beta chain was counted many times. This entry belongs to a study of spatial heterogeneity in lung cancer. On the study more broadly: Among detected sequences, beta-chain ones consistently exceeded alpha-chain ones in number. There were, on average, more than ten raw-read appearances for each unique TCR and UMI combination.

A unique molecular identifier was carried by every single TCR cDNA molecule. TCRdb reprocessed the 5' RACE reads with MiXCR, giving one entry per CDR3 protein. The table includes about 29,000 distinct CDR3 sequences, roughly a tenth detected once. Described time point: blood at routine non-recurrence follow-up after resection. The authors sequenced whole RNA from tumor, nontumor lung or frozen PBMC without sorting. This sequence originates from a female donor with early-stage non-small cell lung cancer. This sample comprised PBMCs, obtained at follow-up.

The CDR3 DNA reads as TGTGCCAGCAGTCGGACGGAAGAGACCCAGTACTTC. This translates into CASSRTEETQYF. The chain couples TRBV6-5 to TRBJ2-5, with no clear D. This CDR3 comprises 12 residues. CDR1 MNHEY and CDR2 SVGAGI come from the germline V gene. Trimming pared 5 bases from V and 3 bases from J, leaving 7 bases between.